The rows below give T cell receptor beta chains drawn from one sample of a study of T cells in Graves' hyperthyroidism and ophthalmopathy. TCRdb called the multiplex PCR reads again in MiXCR, with one record for every CDR3 protein. Among 300,000 to 400,000 distinct CDR3 sequences listed, roughly 18% were seen once. Specimen: blood. Receptors originate from a woman aged 45-59 years with Graves' hyperthyroidism. The CDR3 runs from the conserved cysteine through the conserved F or W. Fields, in order: clone size, V gene, J gene, D gene, CDR3 length, CDR3 protein, CDR3 DNA. The D gene is left open where the match is weak. Rows may omit the clone size; those that give it use once, few, many or a size class.

many	TRBV11-2	TRBJ2-7	.	14	CASSFSSGYYEQYF	TGTGCCAGCAGCTTTTCGAGCGGATACTACGAGCAGTACTTC
.	TRBV11-2	TRBJ1-4	.	10	CASSSIQLFF	TGTGCCAGCAGCTCCATCCAACTGTTTTTT
many	TRBV7-9	TRBJ2-7	.	14	CASSDSGGTYEQYF	TGTGCCAGCAGCGACAGCGGAGGAACCTACGAGCAGTACTTC
.	TRBV18	TRBJ1-1	TRBD1	15	CASSQDRGMETEAFF	TGTGCCAGCTCTCAAGACAGGGGGATGGAGACTGAAGCTTTCTTT
once	TRBV27	TRBJ2-6	TRBD1	17	CASSPGQGYSGANVLTF	TGTGCCAGCAGCCCCGGACAGGGGTACTCTGGGGCCAACGTCCTGACTTTC
many	TRBV11-2	TRBJ1-5	.	12	CASSPWWQPQHF	TGTGCCAGCAGCCCGTGGTGGCAGCCCCAGCATTTT
few	TRBV11-2	TRBJ1-5	.	13	CASSLHRDQPQHF	TGTGCCAGCAGCTTACACAGGGATCAGCCCCAGCATTTT
many	TRBV2	TRBJ2-7	TRBD2	16	CASSDLAASGVYEQYF	TGTGCCAGCAGTGATCTCGCGGCTAGCGGTGTCTACGAGCAGTACTTC
few	TRBV2	TRBJ2-6	.	14	CASSETTGANVLTF	TGTGCCAGCAGTGAAACTACCGGGGCCAACGTCCTGACTTTC
many	TRBV18	TRBJ1-1	TRBD1	15	CASSPQAGGGTEAFF	TGTGCCAGCTCACCACAGGCAGGGGGGGGGACTGAAGCTTTCTTT
.	TRBV7-3	TRBJ2-2	.	14	CASSKRLAHGELFF	TGTGCCAGCAGCAAAAGACTTGCCCACGGGGAGCTGTTTTTT
many	TRBV6-5	TRBJ2-2	.	15	CASSYSPGDTGELFF	TGTGCCAGCAGTTACTCGCCAGGGGACACCGGGGAGCTGTTTTTT
many	TRBV28	TRBJ2-3	.	20	CASSKTDFFHRQNRADTQYF	TGTGCCAGCAGTAAAACCGACTTCTTCCATAGACAGAATCGAGCAGATACGCAGTATTTT
.	TRBV19	TRBJ2-1	.	14	CASSVVSPYNEQFF	TGTGCCAGTAGTGTCGTCTCTCCATACAATGAGCAGTTCTTC
many	TRBV5-1	TRBJ2-1	TRBD2	14	CASSPETSVNEQFF	TGCGCCAGCAGCCCGGAAACTAGCGTCAATGAGCAGTTCTTC
many	TRBV3-1	TRBJ1-1	.	13	CASSQTRAGEAFF	TGTGCCAGCAGCCAGACCCGAGCGGGGGAGGCTTTCTTT
many	TRBV2	TRBJ2-7	TRBD2	14	CASRVAGGGTEQYF	TGTGCCAGCAGAGTAGCGGGAGGGGGTACCGAGCAGTACTTC
many	TRBV11-1	TRBJ1-1	.	13	CASSLSPTTEAFF	TGTGCCAGCAGCTTGTCCCCGACCACTGAAGCTTTCTTT
once	TRBV6-4	TRBJ2-7	.	15	CASSDSKPFSYEQYF	TGTGCCAGCAGTGACTCGAAGCCTTTCTCCTACGAGCAGTACTTC
few	TRBV3-1	TRBJ2-2	.	15	CASSQNQGTAGELFF	TGTGCCAGCAGCCAAAATCAGGGAACCGCCGGGGAGCTGTTTTTT
few	TRBV6-1	TRBJ2-2	.	15	CASSPGWGAAGELFF	TGTGCCAGCAGCCCGGGATGGGGGGCAGCCGGGGAGCTGTTTTTT
many	TRBV20-1	TRBJ1-1	.	12	CSARAERTEAFF	TGCAGTGCTAGAGCCGAGAGGACTGAAGCTTTCTTT
many	TRBV29-1	TRBJ1-4	TRBD1	12	CSVGQGDEKLFF	TGCAGCGTTGGGCAGGGGGATGAAAAACTGTTTTTT
.	TRBV12-3/TRBV12-4	TRBJ1-4	.	15	CASSLLGDSNEKLFF	TGTGCCAGCAGTTTATTGGGGGACTCTAATGAAAAACTGTTTTTT
many	TRBV3-1	TRBJ2-5	TRBD2	16	CASSRGGGAKGETQYF	TGTGCCAGCAGCCGGGGCGGGGGGGCCAAGGGAGAGACCCAGTACTTC
many	TRBV27	TRBJ2-3	.	16	CASSLSGVSTTDTQYF	TGTGCCAGCAGTTTATCGGGGGTATCGACCACAGATACGCAGTATTTT
.	TRBV4-1	TRBJ2-3	TRBD2	16	CASSPGLAPSTDTQYF	TGCGCCAGCAGCCCGGGACTAGCGCCGAGCACAGATACGCAGTATTTT
.	TRBV6-5	TRBJ2-3	TRBD2	14	CASSYSGRQDTQYF	TGTGCCAGCAGTTACAGCGGGAGGCAAGATACGCAGTATTTT
.	TRBV20-1	TRBJ2-3	TRBD2	16	CSAVQVTSADTDTQYF	TGCAGTGCCGTCCAAGTCACTAGCGCTGACACAGATACGCAGTATTTT
many	TRBV6-1	TRBJ1-4	.	16	CASNKTEVATNEKLFF	TGTGCCAGCAATAAGACAGAAGTTGCAACTAATGAAAAACTGTTTTTT
many	TRBV3-1	TRBJ2-2	TRBD1	15	CASSHSDRGTGELFF	TGTGCCAGCAGCCACTCCGACAGGGGCACCGGGGAGCTGTTTTTT
many	TRBV5-5	TRBJ2-7	TRBD2	14	CASSGLAGTYEQYF	TGTGCCAGCAGTGGACTAGCGGGGACCTACGAGCAGTACTTC
few	TRBV14	TRBJ2-7	TRBD2	19	CASSQRTGTRTSGSYEQYF	TGTGCCAGCAGCCAACGGACGGGGACCCGGACTAGCGGTTCCTACGAGCAGTACTTC
.	TRBV30	TRBJ2-4	TRBD1	15	CAWSRQGIAKNIQYF	TGTGCCTGGAGTAGACAGGGTATAGCCAAAAACATTCAGTACTTC
.	TRBV30	TRBJ2-1	TRBD2	16	CAWSPLAGLADNEQFF	TGTGCCTGGAGTCCACTGGCGGGACTAGCGGACAATGAGCAGTTCTTC
.	TRBV6-4	TRBJ1-1	.	15	CASSDSAGVNTEAFF	TGTGCCAGCAGTGACTCGGCAGGGGTGAACACTGAAGCTTTCTTT
.	TRBV6-1	TRBJ2-2	.	15	CASSQTQHLTGELFF	TGTGCCAGCAGTCAAACCCAACATCTCACCGGGGAGCTGTTTTTT
many	TRBV7-8	TRBJ2-5	TRBD1	14	CASSLGTGLETQYF	TGTGCCAGCAGCTTAGGGACAGGGCTAGAGACCCAGTACTTC
many	TRBV3-1	TRBJ1-2	.	13	CASSQDLFSGYTF	TGTGCCAGCAGCCAAGACCTGTTCAGCGGCTACACCTTC
few	TRBV7-9	TRBJ1-1	TRBD1	17	CASSVTAGTGSDTEAFF	TGTGCCAGCAGCGTGACTGCCGGGACAGGGAGCGACACTGAAGCTTTCTTT
many	TRBV3-1	TRBJ2-3	TRBD2	15	CASSQVRGVADTQYF	TGTGCCAGCAGCCAAGTTCGGGGGGTGGCTGATACGCAGTATTTT
many	TRBV11-1	TRBJ2-7	TRBD1	14	CASSHLGQDYEQYF	TGTGCCAGCAGCCACCTCGGACAGGACTACGAGCAGTACTTC
.	TRBV4-1	TRBJ2-2	TRBD1	16	CASSRGSGQGAGELFF	TGCGCCAGCAGCCGAGGCTCGGGACAGGGGGCCGGGGAGCTGTTTTTT
few	TRBV7-3	TRBJ2-1	.	16	CASSLSDAQLGHEQFF	TGTGCCAGCAGCTTATCGGACGCCCAACTGGGACATGAGCAGTTCTTC
few	TRBV27	TRBJ2-1	TRBD1	15	CASSSRTGGIVEQFF	TGTGCCAGCAGTAGTAGAACAGGGGGAATAGTTGAGCAGTTCTTC
few	TRBV27	TRBJ2-2	.	14	CASSFQGGTGELFF	TGTGCCAGCAGTTTCCAAGGGGGGACCGGGGAGCTGTTTTTT
.	TRBV5-1	TRBJ1-1	.	18	CASAPPHPPDRPNTEAFF	TGCGCCAGCGCTCCCCCACACCCGCCAGACAGGCCGAACACTGAAGCTTTCTTT
few	TRBV7-9	TRBJ1-1	.	16	CASSLAPTGRDTEAFF	TGTGCCAGCAGCTTAGCCCCGACAGGAAGAGACACTGAAGCTTTCTTT
.	TRBV28	TRBJ1-5	TRBD1	18	CASSLRRGMTGLGQPQHF	TGTGCCAGCAGTTTGCGCCGGGGGATGACAGGGCTGGGTCAGCCCCAGCATTTT
.	TRBV7-9	TRBJ1-1	.	15	CASSYERGISTEAFF	TGTGCCAGCAGCTACGAACGGGGGATTTCGACTGAAGCTTTCTTT
.	TRBV7-2	TRBJ2-1	.	15	CASSLGGSSYNEQSF	TGTGCCAGCAGCTTAGGGGGAAGCTCCTACAATGAGCAGTCCTTC